This T cell receptor beta chain was documented in a study of blood T cell repertoires in COVID-19. Across the whole study: Nucleic acid was either cDNA or gDNA, and it came from T cells, B-cell-depleted T cells, or PBMCs.

Profiling relied on immunoSEQ multiplex PCR, and the TCRdb table lists in-frame clones only, not all of them. The data hold roughly 200,000 clones, with approximately 88% observed a single time. The length of the CDR3 is 17 residues. Per germline, CDR1 SGDLS and CDR2 YYNGEE. V dropped 3 bases and J dropped 6; count of bases not matched to a gene: 12. Input material: peripheral blood. This receptor was identified in a man aged 35 to 55 with acute or convalescent COVID-19. This sequence joins TRBV9 and TRBJ2-2, with TRBD2 identical over 9 bases. In nucleotides, the CDR3 is TGTGCCAGCAGCGGAGCGGGAGGACAGAACATCCCCGGGGAGCTGTTTTTT. Amino acid sequence: CASSGAGGQNIPGELFF. The full variable domain, with the rest looked up from reference TRBV9 and TRBJ2-2, is DSGVTQTPKHLITATGQRVTLRCSPRSGDLSVYWYQQSLDQGLQFLIQYYNGEERAKGNILERFSAQQFPDLHSELNLSSLELGDSALYFCASSGAGGQNIPGELFFGEGSRLTVL.